Here is one T cell receptor beta chain with its context. Data came from immunoSEQ multiplex PCR; TCRdb stores just in-frame clones and leaves some out. The sample gives some 49,000 clones, roughly nine tenths of which show up once; around 1.4% is in the top ten. This sample is part of a study of cytomegalovirus exposure and HLA in healthy donors. The trim removed 6 bases at V and 4 bases at J, leaving 4 bases unmatched. CDR1 is MNHEY and CDR2 is SVGAGI in the germline V gene. The length of the CDR3 is 14 residues. This clonotype was obtained from a man in his late teens or twenties in good health and CMV-seronegative. The rearrangement uses TRBV6-5 and TRBJ2-7; 12 nucleotides agree with TRBD2. Sequencing was done on a sample of PBMCs. The CDR3 DNA follows: TGTGCCAGCAGCCCCGGACTAGCGGGGTACGAGCAGTACTTC. As protein: CASSPGLAGYEQYF.